Listed here are 12 T cell receptor beta chains from one sample, sequenced in a study of shared clonotypes between healthy human individuals. The method was immunoSEQ multiplex PCR; TCRdb's version includes in-frame clones alone and lacks a portion of them. The sample shows about 2 million clones, 95% of them seen only once. The sequenced material came from naive CD4+ T cells sorted from blood. Noted subset: CD45RA+ positively selected. The receptor source for this set is a man aged 18 to 29 in good health.

Details on this clone: This sample also contains other DNA sequences that code for the same CDR3. The V and J genes are TRBV30 and TRBJ2-5; D unclear. The CDR3 covers 13 residues. Germline loops: CDR1 GTSNPN, CDR2 SVGIG (reference sequence). V lost 0 bases to trimming and J lost 2 bases, with 7 bases between them. The CDR3 nucleotides are TGTGCCTGGAGTGTAGGTCTTCAAGAGACCCAGTACTTC. Its protein is CAWSVGLQETQYF.

J is TRBJ1-1 and V is TRBV7-9; TRBD1 matches at 9 bases. Germline CDR1 SEHNR, CDR2 FQNEAQ (reference sequence). The J segment lost 0 bases and the V segment lost 4 bases, leaving 6 bases of the junction unmatched. This CDR3 is built from 16 residues. The CDR3 sequence is CASSSTGGTMNTEAFF. DNA for the CDR3: TGTGCCAGCAGCTCGACAGGGGGAACCATGAACACTGAAGCTTTCTTT.

The chain is built from TRBV6-5 and TRBJ1-1; no definite D call. This CDR3 comprises 15 residues. Germline CDR1 and CDR2: MNHEY and SVGAGI. V lost 2 bases and J lost 1, with 11 bases in between. The CDR3 DNA follows: TGTGCCAGCAGTTACGATGGCCAGAAGAACACTGAAGCTTTCTTT. This sequence encodes CASSYDGQKNTEAFF.

This clone occurred a few times. The V gene is TRBV6-1, the J gene TRBJ1-6; D not certain. This CDR3 contains 14 residues. The V and J ends lost 3 bases and 8 bases respectively, with 11 bases between them. CDR1 and CDR2 (germline): MNHNS, SASEGT. CDR3 sequence reads: CASSDRVEYSPLHF. The DNA for the CDR3 is TGTGCCAGCAGTGATAGAGTAGAATATTCACCCCTCCACTTT.

This clone appeared a single time. V and J are TRBV27 and TRBJ1-3; D not resolved. The CDR3 spans 15 residues. Germline-derived CDR1 and CDR2 are MNHEY and SMNVEV (reference sequence). V lost 5 bases and J lost 1, with 12 bases in between. The CDR3: CASSLRLGSGNTIYF. CDR3 in DNA: TGTGCCAGCAGTCTAAGGCTGGGATCTGGAAACACCATATATTTT.

This chain joins TRBV5-1 and TRBJ2-7; D unclear. The germline CDR1 and CDR2 sequences are SGHRS and YFSETQ. Trimming removed 0 bases at V and 2 bases at J, with 9 bases between. CDR3 length: 14 amino acids. CDR3 sequence reads: CASSLAFGTYEQYF. DNA of the CDR3: TGCGCCAGCAGCTTGGCTTTTGGGACCTACGAGCAGTACTTC.

The rearrangement links TRBV10-1 to TRBJ2-2; 9 bases agree with TRBD2. Germline V lookup: CDR1 WNHNN, CDR2 SYGVQD (reference sequence). V was pared by 5 bases and J by 0 bases, with 7 bases of the junction left unmatched. This CDR3 is built from 17 residues. CDR3 coding DNA: TGCGCCAGCAGTAAATCGCTAGCGGGGTCGAACACCGGGGAGCTGTTTTTT. Translation gives CASSKSLAGSNTGELFF.

This chain joins TRBV11-3 and TRBJ1-2; 9 nucleotides agree with TRBD1. Germline V gives CDR1 SGHNT, CDR2 YENEEA. The CDR3 runs to 16 residues. Germline trimming cut 5 bases from V and 4 bases from J; bases unmatched to any gene: 11. CDR3 amino acids: CASSPSGDRVPYGYTF. Here the CDR3 DNA reads TGTGCCAGCAGCCCCTCTGGGGACAGGGTACCCTATGGCTACACCTTC.

The rearrangement joins TRBV7-2 to TRBJ2-7; 14 positions match TRBD2. Germline loops: CDR1 SGHTA, CDR2 FQGNSA. J gave up 5 bases and V 4 bases, and 4 bases lay outside the gene matches. The CDR3 runs 15 residues. CDR3 DNA: TGTGCCAGCAGCTCGGGACTAGCGGGAGCGGACGAGCAGTACTTC. It encodes CASSSGLAGADEQYF.

The chain combines TRBV4-1 with TRBJ2-7, with D tentatively TRBD2 (5 bases). This CDR3 comprises 15 residues. V was clipped by 0 bases and J by 0 bases, with 9 bases between them. From germline, CDR1 is MGHRA and CDR2 YSYEKL. The CDR3 DNA follows: TGCGCCAGCAGCCAAGAGACGGGGAGCTCCTACGAGCAGTACTTC. The encoded protein is CASSQETGSSYEQYF.

This clone was observed a handful of times. In the same sample, other DNA sequences code for this CDR3. The chain uses TRBV7-2 and TRBJ2-7; D gene unclear. Per the germline V gene, CDR1 is SGHTA and CDR2 is FQGNSA. The CDR3 runs 11 residues. V lost 3 bases, J lost 3 bases, and 3 bases lay in between. CDR3 sequence: CASSLLYEQYF. For the CDR3, the DNA is TGTGCCAGCAGCTTGCTCTACGAGCAGTACTTC. Using reference TRBV7-2 and TRBJ2-7 for the parts outside the CDR3, the full variable domain is GAGVSQSPSNKVTEKGKDVELRCDPISGHTALYWYRQSLGQGLEFLIYFQGNSAPDKSGLPSDRFSAERTGGSVSTLTIQRTQQEDSAVYLCASSLLYEQYFGPGTRLTVT.

This CDR3 is CASSLAGRGLTDTQYF. The CDR3 DNA follows: TGCGCCAGCAGCTTGGCGGGCAGGGGACTTACAGATACGCAGTATTTT. The chain links TRBV5-1 to TRBJ2-3; D might be TRBD1 or TRBD2, each matching 6 bases. This CDR3 has 16 residues. Germline CDR1 SGHRS, CDR2 YFSETQ. Trimming removed 0 bases at V and 3 bases at J, with 14 bases between.